The sequence of this T cell receptor (beta chain) was determined in a study of blood T cell repertoires in COVID-19 (dated by TCRdb to about 2020). Study-level background: Samples from collaborators originated in the United States, Italy and Spain and spanned both the acute and convalescent phases of COVID-19. The material from the prospective study consisted of cDNA or gDNA derived from T cells, B-cell-depleted T cells, or PBMCs. Subjects who had been exposed to COVID-19, were actively infected with it, or had recovered from it provided the deeply sampled blood TCRbeta repertoires that made up the dataset. The repertoires were released in a freely available public database meant as a resource for research on the immune response to SARS-CoV-2. The samples were drawn from the first 160 participants of the ongoing ImmuneRACE study and from some 1,300 subjects provided by 6 global collaborators. A de-identified subject ID, COVID-19 status, age in years and sex were almost always included in the sample metadata. Where available, HLA class I and class II types were taken from metadata supplied by the sample provider and were not determined by assay-based typing.

According to the germline V gene (reference sequence), CDR1 reads LGHDT and CDR2 reads YNNKEL. The V end loses 4 bases and the J end loses 1 base, and a stretch of 13 bases separates them. The CDR3 starts with the cysteine, ends with the phenylalanine, and has 15 residues. The sequence is cut down to CDR3 DNA, 45 bases in frame from base 1. TCRbeta CDR3 regions were amplified from genomic DNA using the immunoSEQ Assay, a bias-controlled multiplex PCR. The original pipeline was this. Within the assay, amplification of reference gene primers was used to estimate how many nucleated cells each sample contained. To quantify the absolute abundance of each unique TCRbeta CDR3 rearrangement, sequence reads were collapsed and filtered. For each sample, productive Simpson clonality was calculated as the square root of Simpson's diversity index over productive rearrangements. Not all clones reach the TCRdb copy of this immuneACCESS table, which keeps in-frame sequences only. Checked studies attribute under half of the gap to unresolved V genes and leave the rest unexplained. That table furnishes V, J and clone size, whereas the DNA furnished D and trimming. The sample includes 210,000 or so clones, with over 80% observed a single time. The ten most abundant clones make up 2% to 3% of the sample.

A word on this clone: This clone's antigen is unknown. No base quality values were provided; no much bigger clone lies one nucleotide off.

One collaborating source in Seattle enrolled patients while the patients were actively infected and followed the patients over time throughout the course of disease. Whole blood was collected in K2EDTA tubes by collaborating institutions according to the institutions' own protocols. For TCRbeta analysis, collaborators shipped samples as frozen whole blood, isolated PBMCs, or DNA extracted from either of those sample types. General findings and caveats noted by the study authors: The amount of clinical and demographic metadata varied by source and participant and was provided uncurated.

The sequence was obtained from a man younger than 40 with COVID-19, enrolled during active disease. The chain links TRBV3-1 (or the pseudogene TRBV3-2) with TRBJ1-1, and perhaps TRBD1 as D gene, on 5 matching bases. Sample: peripheral blood. The CDR3 region: CASSPSGRRNTEAFF. The base sequence is TGTGCCAGCAGCCCCTCAGGGCGCAGGAACACTGAAGCTTTCTTT.